These T cell receptor beta chains were read from a single sample in a study of blood T cell repertoires in COVID-19. Profiled with immunoSEQ multiplex PCR; TCRdb holds only in-frame clones, not every one. The sample has roughly 200,000 clones, about nine tenths seen once. Source material: PBMCs or T cells enriched from blood (not recorded which). These receptor sequences come from a woman in her twenties or thirties who had recovered from COVID-19. Each CDR3 is given with its conserved first and last residue.

V	J	CDR3
TRBV5-1	TRBJ1-1	CASSLATETEAFF
TRBV11-2	TRBJ1-4	CASSLGAEGAKTPGEKLFF
TRBV5-1	TRBJ2-5	CASSLGSASGGETQYF
TRBV2	TRBJ2-7	CASSQTGNEQYF
TRBV10-1	TRBJ2-5	CASSTDRAKRETQYF
TRBV5-6	TRBJ1-4	CASSLAANEKLFF
TRBV2	TRBJ1-2	CASSTDRTGSWNGYTF
TRBV7-2	TRBJ1-2	CASSFATGPYGYTF
TRBV12-3/TRBV12-4	TRBJ1-2	CASRQDSGGYTF
TRBV9	TRBJ2-7	CASSPGDYAYEQYF
TRBV9	TRBJ2-1	CASSPRSNYNEQFF
TRBV2	TRBJ1-4	CASSYGQGANEKLFF
TRBV11-2	TRBJ1-5	CASSELSGGWGNQPQHF
TRBV4-2	TRBJ2-5	CASSQVLAGEETQYF